A single sample gave rise to the 15 T cell receptor beta chains below, sequenced in a study of T cells after yellow fever vaccination. TCRdb ran MiXCR on the 5' RACE reads and lists one entry per CDR3 protein. Of approximately 74,000 distinct CDR3 sequences in the sample, 4.5% to 7.5% were seen once. The sample was CD4+ T cells sorted from PBMCs, taken roughly 14 days after the first yellow fever vaccination. These receptors all come from a man between 18 and 35 years old who received the YFV17D yellow fever vaccine.

This clonotype was observed at least ten times. The chain has TRBV4-3 and TRBJ2-1, with D possibly TRBD1 on 5 matching bases. Germline assignment: CDR1 LGHNA and CDR2 YSLEER. The V and J ends lost 4 bases and 2 bases respectively, with 12 bases between them. This CDR3 has 15 residues. The CDR3 DNA reads as TGCGCCAGCAGCCCACAGGCCGAGGCCTACAATGAGCAGTTCTTC. Protein sequence: CASSPQAEAYNEQFF.

This clonotype was seen at least ten times. The chain carries TRBV7-2 and TRBJ2-1; 7 bases agree with TRBD2. Germline CDR1 and CDR2: SGHTA and FQGNSA. This CDR3 is built from 14 residues. V was clipped by 7 bases and J by 13 bases; unmatched bases: 16. CDR3 sequence: CASTSAGGTGGQFF. The CDR3 bases are TGTGCCAGCACCAGTGCCGGGGGGACGGGGGGACAGTTCTTC.

This clonotype was observed at least ten times. The rearrangement uses TRBV7-2 and TRBJ2-3; no reliable D call. V dropped 1 base and J dropped 6 bases, with 5 bases sitting between them. Germline-derived CDR1 and CDR2 are SGHTA and FQGNSA. CDR3 length: 12 residues. CDR3 sequence reads: CASSLDTDTQYF. CDR3 DNA sequence: TGTGCCAGCAGCTTAGACACGGATACGCAGTATTTT.

There are many counts of this clonotype. This chain connects TRBV7-2 to TRBJ2-5, with 9 positions matching TRBD2. After removal of 0 bases from V and 4 bases from J, the junction contained 6 bases not matched to a gene. The CDR3 runs to 16 residues. Germline CDR1 SGHTA, CDR2 FQGNSA. CDR3 region: CASSLALGGGGETQYF. In DNA form, the CDR3 reads TGTGCCAGCAGCTTAGCGCTGGGCGGGGGGGGAGAGACCCAGTACTTC.

Concerning this clonotype itself: This clone may be a read error of a much larger clone one base away. The rearrangement links TRBV2 to TRBJ2-1; no clear D. CDR3 size: 18 residues. Germline V gene sequence: CDR1 SNHLY, CDR2 FYNNEI. CDR3 DNA: TGTACCAGCAGTTTAGGCCGAGCGCTCTTGAGCTCCTACAATGAGCAGTTCTTC. The encoded protein is CTSSLGRALLSSYNEQFF.

This clonotype occurred many times. V gene TRBV4-3 combines with J gene TRBJ1-3; tentative D call: TRBD1 (6 bases). Trimming removed 3 bases from V and 3 bases from J, with 12 bases in between. The CDR3 runs to 15 residues. Germline values: CDR1 LGHNA, CDR2 YSLEER. CDR3 loop: CASSHLQGGGNTIYF. Written as DNA, the CDR3 is TGCGCCAGCAGCCATCTACAGGGTGGTGGAAACACCATATATTTT.

This clonotype was seen repeatedly, ten times or more. The chain carries TRBV7-2 and TRBJ1-3; TRBD1 aligns across 7 bases. Per germline, CDR1 SGHTA and CDR2 FQGNSA. V lost 5 bases to trimming and J lost 2 bases; unmatched junction nucleotides: 9. The CDR3 is 16 residues long. For the CDR3, the DNA is TGTGCCAGCAGCCGATCGCCCGGGACAGCTGGAAACACCATATATTTT. This codes for CASSRSPGTAGNTIYF. Full variable domain (missing parts from reference TRBV7-2 and TRBJ1-3): GAGVSQSPSNKVTEKGKDVELRCDPISGHTALYWYRQSLGQGLEFLIYFQGNSAPDKSGLPSDRFSAERTGGSVSTLTIQRTQQEDSAVYLCASSRSPGTAGNTIYFGEGSWLTVV.

This clonotype was recorded at least ten times. V is TRBV5-1 and J is TRBJ1-4, with D unresolved. There are 16 residues in the CDR3. Germline loops: CDR1 SGHRS, CDR2 YFSETQ. The V end lost 0 bases, the J end lost 0 bases, and 9 bases lay between the germline ends. CDR3 nucleotides: TGCGCCAGCAGCTTGGCCGGGGTTGCAACTAATGAAAAACTGTTTTTT. It is translated as CASSLAGVATNEKLFF.

The sample holds many counts of this clonotype. The J gene is TRBJ2-7, the V gene TRBV7-2, with D perhaps TRBD2 (6 bases). Deletions cut 5 bases from V and 9 bases from J, with 23 bases between. The germline V gene encodes CDR1 SGHTA and CDR2 FQGNSA. This CDR3 has 15 residues. The CDR3 nucleotides read TGTGCCAGCAGCCCCGGCACGGGGGTTTTAGGAGTGCAGTACGTC. This translates into CASSPGTGVLGVQYV.

This clonotype was counted a few times. V and J are TRBV19 and TRBJ1-3, with D possibly matching TRBD1 (6 bases). This CDR3 comprises 18 residues. V was shortened by 3 bases and J by 0 bases, with 18 bases between the two germline ends. CDR1 is LNHDA and CDR2 is SQIVND in the germline V gene (reference sequence). CDR3 sequence reads: CASSMTGGAGPSGNTIYF. For the CDR3, the DNA is TGTGCCAGTAGTATGACGGGGGGCGCGGGCCCCTCTGGAAACACCATATATTTT. The full variable domain, rest sourced from reference TRBV19 and TRBJ1-3, is DGGITQSPKYLFRKEGQNVTLSCEQNLNHDAMYWYRQDPGQGLRLIYYSQIVNDFQKGDIAEGYSVSREKKESFPLTVTSAQKNPTAFYLCASSMTGGAGPSGNTIYFGEGSWLTVV.

This clonotype has at least ten counts. The J gene is TRBJ2-1, the V gene TRBV9; perhaps TRBD2 as D (6 bases). V was trimmed by 3 bases and J by 9 bases, leaving 22 bases between them. This CDR3 is 16 amino acids long. CDR1 and CDR2 from the germline V gene are SGDLS and YYNGEE. CDR3 loop: CASSGVRRGARGEQFF. The CDR3 region has the DNA TGTGCCAGCAGCGGGGTTCGGAGGGGCGCGCGGGGTGAGCAGTTCTTC.

This clonotype was detected only a few times. The chain carries TRBV2 and TRBJ2-2, with D possibly being TRBD1 (5 bases). Germline V lookup: CDR1 SNHLY, CDR2 FYNNEI. The CDR3 is 15 residues long. V lost 7 bases and J lost 0, with 12 bases in between. Here the CDR3 reads CASTDRTPNTGELFF. CDR3 DNA sequence: TGTGCCAGCACAGACAGAACACCGAACACCGGGGAGCTGTTTTTT.

The chain carries TRBV5-1 and TRBJ2-3, with 7 bases that match TRBD2. With 3 bases clipped from V and 4 bases from J, the junction kept 14 bases outside the gene matches. The CDR3 runs 17 residues. Germline-derived CDR1 and CDR2 are SGHRS and YFSETQ. The CDR3 reads CASSSYFSGPGSDTQYF. The DNA for the CDR3 is TGCGCCAGCAGCTCCTACTTTAGCGGGCCCGGCTCAGATACGCAGTATTTT. Variable domain in full (rest from reference TRBV5-1 and TRBJ2-3): KAGVTQTPRYLIKTRGQQVTLSCSPISGHRSVSWYQQTPGQGLQFLFEYFSETQRNKGNFPGRFSGRQFSNSRSEMNVSTLELGDSALYLCASSSYFSGPGSDTQYFGPGTRLTVL.

This clonotype was counted ten times or more. This rearrangement joins TRBV7-3 to TRBJ2-2; tentative D call: TRBD2 (7 bases). Germline V gene lookup returns CDR1 SGHTA and CDR2 FQGTGA. CDR3 length: 14 amino acids. Trimming took off 5 bases at V and 6 bases at J, with 13 bases between the two ends. The CDR3 here is CASSPPGGPGELFF. The CDR3 coding sequence is TGTGCCAGCAGCCCCCCCGGGGGGCCCGGGGAGCTGTTTTTT.

This clonotype came up many times. The gene calls are TRBV5-5 and TRBJ2-1, with 10 bases matching TRBD1. With 4 bases clipped from V and 7 bases from J, the junction kept 8 bases outside the gene matches. There are 15 residues in the CDR3. Germline values: CDR1 SGHKS, CDR2 YYEKEE (reference sequence). Here the CDR3 reads CASSPTGGAINEQFF. CDR3 sequence (DNA): TGTGCCAGCAGCCCGACAGGGGGCGCGATTAATGAGCAGTTCTTC.